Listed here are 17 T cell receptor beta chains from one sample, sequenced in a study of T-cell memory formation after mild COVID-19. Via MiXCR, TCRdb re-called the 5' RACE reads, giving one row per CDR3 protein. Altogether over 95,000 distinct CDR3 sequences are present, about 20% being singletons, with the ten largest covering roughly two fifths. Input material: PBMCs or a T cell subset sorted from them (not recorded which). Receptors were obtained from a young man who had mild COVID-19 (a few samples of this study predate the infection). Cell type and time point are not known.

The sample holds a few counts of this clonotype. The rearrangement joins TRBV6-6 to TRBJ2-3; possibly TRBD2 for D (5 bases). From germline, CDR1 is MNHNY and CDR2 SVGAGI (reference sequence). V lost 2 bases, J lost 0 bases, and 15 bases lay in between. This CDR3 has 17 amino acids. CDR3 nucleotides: TGTGCCAGCAGTTACAATGTACTTTCGGGGAGCACAGATACGCAGTATTTT. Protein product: CASSYNVLSGSTDTQYF.

CDR3 sequence (DNA): TGTGCCAGCAGTCCGCGGTATCTCCTCTACGAGCAGTACGTC. This sequence encodes CASSPRYLLYEQYV. The rearrangement links TRBV6-2 or TRBV6-3 to TRBJ2-7; D ambiguous. The CDR3 is made up of 14 amino acids. V lost 5 bases to trimming and J lost 3 bases, with 14 bases between them. From germline, CDR1 is MNHEY and CDR2 SVGEGT.

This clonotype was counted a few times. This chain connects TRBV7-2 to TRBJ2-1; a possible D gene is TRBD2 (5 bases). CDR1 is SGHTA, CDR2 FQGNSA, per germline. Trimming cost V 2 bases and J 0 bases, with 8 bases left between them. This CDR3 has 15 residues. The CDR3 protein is CASSLWESSYNEQFF. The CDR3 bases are TGTGCCAGCAGCTTATGGGAGAGCTCCTACAATGAGCAGTTCTTC.

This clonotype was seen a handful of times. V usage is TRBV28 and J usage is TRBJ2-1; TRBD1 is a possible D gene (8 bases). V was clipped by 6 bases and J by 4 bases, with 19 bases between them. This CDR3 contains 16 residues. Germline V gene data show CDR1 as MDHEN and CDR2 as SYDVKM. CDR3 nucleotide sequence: TGTGCCAGCAGCTACTCCGACAGGGGAGGGTACAATGAGCAGTTCTTC. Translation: CASSYSDRGGYNEQFF.

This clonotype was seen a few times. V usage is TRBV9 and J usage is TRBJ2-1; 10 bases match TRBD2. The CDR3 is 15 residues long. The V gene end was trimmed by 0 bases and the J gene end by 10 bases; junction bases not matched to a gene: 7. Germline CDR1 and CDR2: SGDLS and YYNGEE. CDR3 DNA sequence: TGTGCCAGCAGCGTAGTAGCGGGGGGCCGTGGGGAGCAGTTCTTC. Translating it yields CASSVVAGGRGEQFF.

CDR3 in amino acids: CASSLPGSYGYTF. In nucleotides, the CDR3 is TGTGCCAGCAGTTTACCAGGGAGCTATGGCTACACCTTC. This sequence joins TRBV12-3 or TRBV12-4 and TRBJ1-2, with D maybe TRBD1 (5 bases). The CDR3 extends over 13 amino acids. The ends were cut back, 2 bases at V and 4 bases at J, with 8 bases in the middle.

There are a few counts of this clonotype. The chain's CDR3 is CASSLRGWTDTQYF. The CDR3 DNA reads TGTGCCAGCAGTTTACGGGGATGGACAGATACGCAGTATTTT. The V call is TRBV28, the J call TRBJ2-3; perhaps TRBD2 as D (5 bases). The CDR3 loop spans 14 amino acids. The V gene's germline CDR1 is MDHEN and CDR2 SYDVKM. Trimming shortened V by 2 bases and J by 3 bases, and 9 bases separated the two germline ends.

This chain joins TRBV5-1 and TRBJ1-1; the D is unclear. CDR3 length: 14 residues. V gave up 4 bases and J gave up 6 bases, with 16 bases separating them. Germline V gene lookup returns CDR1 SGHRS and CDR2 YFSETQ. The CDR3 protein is CASSANTWTAEAFF. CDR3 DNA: TGCGCCAGCAGCGCCAATACATGGACTGCTGAAGCTTTCTTT.

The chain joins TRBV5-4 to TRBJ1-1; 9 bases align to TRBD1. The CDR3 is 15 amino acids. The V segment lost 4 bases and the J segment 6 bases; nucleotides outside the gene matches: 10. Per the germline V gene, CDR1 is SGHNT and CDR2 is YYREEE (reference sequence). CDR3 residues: CASSALTGGFAEAFF. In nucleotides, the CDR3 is TGTGCCAGCAGCGCGCTTACAGGGGGCTTCGCTGAAGCTTTCTTT. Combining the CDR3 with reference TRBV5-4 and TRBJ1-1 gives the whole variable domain ETGVTQSPTHLIKTRGQQVTLRCSSQSGHNTVSWYQQALGQGPQFIFQYYREEENGRGNFPPRFSGLQFPNYSSELNVNALELDDSALYLCASSALTGGFAEAFFGQGTRLTVV.

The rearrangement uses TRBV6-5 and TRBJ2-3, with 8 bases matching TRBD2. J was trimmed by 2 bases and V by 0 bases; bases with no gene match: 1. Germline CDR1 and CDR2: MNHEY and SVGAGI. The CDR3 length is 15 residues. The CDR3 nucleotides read TGTGCCAGCAGTTACTCCGGACTAGCCACAGATACGCAGTATTTT. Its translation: CASSYSGLATDTQYF.

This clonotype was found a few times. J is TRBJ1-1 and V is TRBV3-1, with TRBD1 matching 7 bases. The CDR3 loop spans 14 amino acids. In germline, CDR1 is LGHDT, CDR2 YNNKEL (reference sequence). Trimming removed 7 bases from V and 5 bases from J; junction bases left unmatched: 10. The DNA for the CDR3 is TGTGCCAGCAACGAAGGGACAGACGCGACTGAAGCTTTCTTT. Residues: CASNEGTDATEAFF.

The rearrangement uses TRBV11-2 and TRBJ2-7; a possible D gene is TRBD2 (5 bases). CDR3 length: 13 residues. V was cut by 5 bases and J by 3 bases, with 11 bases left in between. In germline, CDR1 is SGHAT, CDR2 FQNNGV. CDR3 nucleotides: TGTGCCAGCAGCACTGGACTTATCTACGAGCAGTACTTC. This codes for CASSTGLIYEQYF.

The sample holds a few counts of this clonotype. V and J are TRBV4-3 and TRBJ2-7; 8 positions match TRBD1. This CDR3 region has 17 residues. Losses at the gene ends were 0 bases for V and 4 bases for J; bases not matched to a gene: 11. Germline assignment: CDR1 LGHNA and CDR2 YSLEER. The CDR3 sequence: CASSQDPPARGLYEQYF. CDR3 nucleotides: TGCGCCAGCAGCCAAGACCCCCCCGCCAGGGGGCTGTACGAGCAGTACTTC.

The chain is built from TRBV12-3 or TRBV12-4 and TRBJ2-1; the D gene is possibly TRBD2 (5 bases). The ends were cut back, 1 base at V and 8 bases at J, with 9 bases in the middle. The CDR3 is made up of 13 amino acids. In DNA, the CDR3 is TGTGCCAGCAGTTTAGACGACGGGGATGAGCAGTTCTTC. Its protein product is CASSLDDGDEQFF.

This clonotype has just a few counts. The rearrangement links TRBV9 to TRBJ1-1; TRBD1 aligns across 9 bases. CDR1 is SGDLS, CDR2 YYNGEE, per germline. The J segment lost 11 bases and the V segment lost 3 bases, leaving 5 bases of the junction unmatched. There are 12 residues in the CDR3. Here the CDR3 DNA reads TGTGCCAGCAGCGGAACAGGGGGCTCGGCTTTCTTT. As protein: CASSGTGGSAFF. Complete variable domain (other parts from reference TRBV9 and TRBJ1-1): DSGVTQTPKHLITATGQRVTLRCSPRSGDLSVYWYQQSLDQGLQFLIQYYNGEERAKGNILERFSAQQFPDLHSELNLSSLELGDSALYFCASSGTGGSAFFGQGTRLTVV.

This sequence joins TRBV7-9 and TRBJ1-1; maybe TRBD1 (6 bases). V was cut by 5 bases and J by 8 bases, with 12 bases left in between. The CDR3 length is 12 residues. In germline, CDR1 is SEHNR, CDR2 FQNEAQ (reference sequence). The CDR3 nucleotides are TGTGCCAGCAGCATTGGACAGATCGAAGCTTTCTTT. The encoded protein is CASSIGQIEAFF.

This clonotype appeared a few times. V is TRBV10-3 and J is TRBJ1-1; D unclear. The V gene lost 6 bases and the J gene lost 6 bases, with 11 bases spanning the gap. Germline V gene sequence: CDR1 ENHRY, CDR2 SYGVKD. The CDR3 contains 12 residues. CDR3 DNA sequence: TGTGCCATCAGCCCCGGGAGGGCTGAAGCTTTCTTT. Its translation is CAISPGRAEAFF.